Described below is a single TCR beta chain sequence and its context. This clone was observed a single time. Its antigen is unknown. The sample holds no much larger clone one base away, and base qualities are not on file. This specimen comes from a study of blood T cell repertoires in COVID-19 (dated by TCRdb to between 2020 and 2021). Regarding the research as a whole: The collaborator samples originated in the United States, Italy and Spain and spanned the acute and convalescent phases of COVID-19. The repertoires were released in a freely available public database intended as a resource for research on the immune response to SARS-CoV-2. The sample metadata nearly always contained a de-identified subject ID, COVID-19 status, age in years and sex. The samples were drawn from the first 160 participants of the ongoing ImmuneRACE study and from some 1,300 subjects provided by 6 global collaborators. The material from the prospective study consisted of cDNA or gDNA derived from T cells, B-cell-depleted T cells, or PBMCs. Deeply sampled blood TCRbeta repertoires from subjects exposed to, actively infected with, or recovered from COVID-19 were included in the dataset. Where available, HLA class I and class II types were obtained from metadata supplied by the sample provider rather than from assay-based typing. Points the paper makes about the study in general: The amount of clinical and demographic metadata varied by source and participant and was provided uncurated.

V lost 3 bases and J lost 9 bases, and the count of bases not matched to a germline gene is 6. Sequences MGHDK (CDR1) and SYGVNS (CDR2) are obtained from the germline V gene. The CDR3 covers 15 residues, taking in both the cysteine and the phenylalanine. Only CDR3 DNA is held: 45 bases, read in frame from base 1. Each collaborating institution followed its own protocols to collect whole blood in K2EDTA tubes. For TCRbeta analysis, collaborator samples were shipped as frozen whole blood, as isolated PBMCs, or as DNA extracted from either sample type. TCRbeta CDR3 regions were amplified from genomic DNA using the immunoSEQ Assay, a bias-controlled multiplex PCR. In the source study's methods: The number of nucleated cells in each sample was estimated by amplification of reference gene primers within the assay. To quantify the absolute abundance of each unique TCRbeta CDR3 rearrangement, sequence reads were collapsed and filtered. For each sample, productive Simpson clonality was calculated as the square root of Simpson's diversity index across productive rearrangements. This immuneACCESS table, as held by TCRdb, lists in-frame sequences with V and J called but not all clones. Of the missing ones, under half trace to an unresolved V gene in checked studies; the others have no known cause. The V and J calls and clone size are taken from that table; D and trimming were inferred from the DNA. This sample gives roughly 120,000 clones in total; approximately 84% of them show up just once. About 1.6% of the sample is held by the ten biggest clonotypes.

The sequence links TRBV25-1 to TRBJ1-6, with 9 bases aligning to TRBD1. The sample comprised peripheral blood. The clonotype comes from a man aged 45-65 years with acute or convalescent COVID-19. The CDR3 reads as follows: CASSDGGTGSSPLHF. The DNA is as follows: TGTGCCAGCAGTGATGGGGGGACAGGGTCTTCACCCCTCCACTTT.